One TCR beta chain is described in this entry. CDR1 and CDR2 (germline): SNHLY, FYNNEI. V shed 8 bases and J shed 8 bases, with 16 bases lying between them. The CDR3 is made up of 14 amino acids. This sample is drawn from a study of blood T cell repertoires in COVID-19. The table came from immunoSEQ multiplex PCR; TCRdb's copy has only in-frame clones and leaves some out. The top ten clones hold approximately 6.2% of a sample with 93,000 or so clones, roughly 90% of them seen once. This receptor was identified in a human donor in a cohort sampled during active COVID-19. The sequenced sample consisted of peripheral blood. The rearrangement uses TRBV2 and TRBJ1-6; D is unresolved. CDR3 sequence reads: CASSLGPTHSPLHF. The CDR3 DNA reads TGTGCCAGCTCCCTTGGGCCAACTCATTCACCCCTCCACTTT. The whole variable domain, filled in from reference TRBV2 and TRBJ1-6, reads EPEVTQTPSHQVTQMGQEVILRCVPISNHLYFYWYRQILGQKVEFLVSFYNNEISEKSEIFDDQFSVERPDGSNFTLKIRSTKLEDSAMYFCASSLGPTHSPLHFGNGTRLTVT.